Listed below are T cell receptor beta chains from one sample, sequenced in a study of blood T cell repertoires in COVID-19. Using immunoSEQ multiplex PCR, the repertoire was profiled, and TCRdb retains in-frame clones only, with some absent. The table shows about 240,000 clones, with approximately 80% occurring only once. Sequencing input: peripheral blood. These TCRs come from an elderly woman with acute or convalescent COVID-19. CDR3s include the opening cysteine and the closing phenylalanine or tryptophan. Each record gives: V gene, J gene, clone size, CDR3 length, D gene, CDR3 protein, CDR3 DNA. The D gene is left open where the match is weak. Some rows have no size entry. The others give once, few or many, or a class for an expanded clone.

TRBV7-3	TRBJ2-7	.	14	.	CASSLSTGSYEQYF	TGTGCCAGCAGCCTGTCGACAGGCTCCTACGAGCAGTACTTC
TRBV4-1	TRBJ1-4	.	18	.	CASSQGPAKRDIDEKLFF	TGCGCCAGCAGCCAAGGCCCAGCGAAGCGGGACATCGATGAAAAACTGTTTTTT
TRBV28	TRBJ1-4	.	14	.	CASSLLATNEKLFF	TGTGCCAGCAGTTTGCTAGCAACTAATGAAAAACTGTTTTTT
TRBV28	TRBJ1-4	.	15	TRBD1	CASSPPDRVNEKLFF	TGTGCCAGCAGTCCCCCGGACAGGGTCAATGAAAAACTGTTTTTT
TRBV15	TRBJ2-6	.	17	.	CATSSSRGQTGANVLTF	TGTGCCACCAGCAGCTCCAGAGGACAAACTGGGGCCAACGTCCTGACTTTC
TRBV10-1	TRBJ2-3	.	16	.	CASSEVLGSLTDTQYF	TGCGCCAGCAGTGAAGTCCTAGGAAGCCTGACAGATACGCAGTATTTT
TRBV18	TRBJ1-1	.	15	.	CASSPRTAMNTEAFF	TGTGCCAGCTCACCCCGGACAGCCATGAACACTGAAGCTTTCTTT
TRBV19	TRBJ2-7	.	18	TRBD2	CASSRSGTSGGSSYEQYF	TGTGCCAGTAGTAGATCCGGGACTAGCGGGGGGTCCTCCTACGAGCAGTACTTC
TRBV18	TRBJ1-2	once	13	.	CASSSTGTKGYTF	TGTGCCAGCTCGTCCACCGGGACAAAAGGCTACACCTTC
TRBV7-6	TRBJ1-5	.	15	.	CASSLGPDRNQPQHF	TGTGCCAGCAGCTTAGGCCCCGACAGAAATCAGCCCCAGCATTTT
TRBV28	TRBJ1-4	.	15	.	CASSLNVLGNEKLFF	TGTGCCAGCAGTTTAAACGTACTAGGGAATGAAAAACTGTTTTTT
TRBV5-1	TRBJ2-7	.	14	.	CASSLGLMSYEQYF	TGCGCCAGCAGCTTGGGACTGATGTCCTACGAGCAGTACTTC
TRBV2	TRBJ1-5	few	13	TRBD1	CASGRDRDRPQHF	TGTGCCAGCGGCCGGGACAGGGATCGGCCCCAGCATTTT
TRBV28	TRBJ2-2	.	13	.	CASKPGNTGELFF	TGTGCCAGCAAGCCCGGGAACACCGGGGAGCTGTTTTTT
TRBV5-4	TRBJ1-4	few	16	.	CASSLSGREGAEKLFF	TGTGCCAGCAGCTTGAGTGGCAGGGAGGGTGCTGAAAAACTGTTTTTT
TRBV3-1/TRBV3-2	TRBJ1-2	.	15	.	CASSHGGGEGYGYTF	TGTGCCAGCAGCCATGGGGGGGGCGAAGGCTATGGCTACACCTTC
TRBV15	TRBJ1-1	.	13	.	CATSREQDTEAFF	TGTGCCACCAGCAGAGAACAGGACACTGAAGCTTTCTTT
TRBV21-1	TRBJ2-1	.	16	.	CASSYTVGANYNEQFF	TGTGCCAGCAGCTATACGGTAGGGGCCAACTACAATGAGCAGTTCTTC
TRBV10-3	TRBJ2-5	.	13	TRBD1	CAIVRGLGETQYF	TGTGCCATAGTCAGGGGGCTGGGAGAGACCCAGTACTTC
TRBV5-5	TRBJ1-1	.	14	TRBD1	CASSSGQGILEAFF	TGTGCCAGCAGCTCCGGACAGGGAATCCTTGAAGCTTTCTTT
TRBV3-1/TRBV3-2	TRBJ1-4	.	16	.	CASSQDGAGSNEKLFF	TGTGCCAGCAGCCAAGATGGGGCAGGGTCAAATGAAAAACTGTTTTTT
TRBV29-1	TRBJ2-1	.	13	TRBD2	CSVPGLAVNEQFF	TGCAGCGTTCCGGGACTAGCGGTCAATGAGCAGTTCTTC
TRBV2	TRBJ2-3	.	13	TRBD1	CASRGQGGDTQYF	TGTGCCAGCAGAGGACAGGGAGGAGATACGCAGTATTTT
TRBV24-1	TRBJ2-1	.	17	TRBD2	CATSERGLAGGRDEQFF	TGTGCCACCAGTGAGAGGGGACTAGCGGGGGGGCGCGATGAGCAGTTCTTC
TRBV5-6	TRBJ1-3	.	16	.	CASSPWGGAPGNTIYF	TGTGCCAGCAGCCCATGGGGGGGGGCTCCTGGAAACACCATATATTTT
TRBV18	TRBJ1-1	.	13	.	CASRREVNTEAFF	TGTGCCAGCCGCCGGGAGGTCAACACTGAAGCTTTCTTT
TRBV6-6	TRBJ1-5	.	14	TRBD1	CASRGQGDNQPQHF	TGTGCCAGCAGGGGACAGGGGGACAATCAGCCCCAGCATTTT
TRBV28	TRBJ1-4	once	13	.	CASISGNNEKLFF	TGTGCCAGCATCTCGGGGAATAATGAAAAACTGTTTTTT
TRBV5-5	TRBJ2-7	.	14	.	CASSLFDLQYEQYF	TGTGCCAGCAGCTTGTTTGACTTACAATACGAGCAGTACTTC
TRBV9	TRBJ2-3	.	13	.	CASSVSHTDTQYF	TGTGCCAGCAGCGTATCCCACACAGATACGCAGTATTTT
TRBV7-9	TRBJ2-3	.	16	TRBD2	CASSPHSGGGTDTQYF	TGTGCCAGCAGCCCCCATAGCGGGGGGGGGACAGATACGCAGTATTTT
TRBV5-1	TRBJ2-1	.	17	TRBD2	CASSRLAGGPPYNEQFF	TGCGCCAGCAGTCGACTAGCGGGGGGGCCGCCCTACAATGAGCAGTTCTTC
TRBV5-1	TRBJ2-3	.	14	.	CASSLQGLEDTQYF	TGCGCCAGCAGCTTGCAGGGACTGGAGGATACGCAGTATTTT
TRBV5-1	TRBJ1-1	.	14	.	CASSEQGLHTEAFF	TGCGCCAGCAGCGAACAAGGACTGCACACTGAAGCTTTCTTT
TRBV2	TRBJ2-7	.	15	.	CASRRDRPGHYEQYF	TGTGCCAGCAGACGTGACAGGCCGGGCCACTACGAGCAGTACTTC
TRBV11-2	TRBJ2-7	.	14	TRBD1	CASTTRQGPYEQYF	TGTGCCAGCACCACCCGACAGGGACCCTACGAGCAGTACTTC
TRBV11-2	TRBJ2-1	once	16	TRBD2	CASSFGAGGDYNEQFF	TGTGCCAGCAGCTTTGGAGCGGGGGGCGATTACAATGAGCAGTTCTTC
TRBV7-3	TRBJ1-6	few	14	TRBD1	CASSRTGGNSPLHF	TGTGCCAGCAGCCGGACAGGGGGTAATTCACCCCTCCACTTT
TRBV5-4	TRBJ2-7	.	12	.	CASSSAQGTQYF	TGTGCCAGCAGCTCGGCCCAGGGGACGCAGTACTTC
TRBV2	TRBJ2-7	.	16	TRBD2	CASSVGVAGSSYEQYF	TGTGCCAGCAGTGTAGGAGTAGCGGGGAGCTCCTACGAGCAGTACTTC
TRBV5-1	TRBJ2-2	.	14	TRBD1	CASSRTGGTGELFF	TGCGCCAGCAGTCGGACAGGGGGGACCGGGGAGCTGTTTTTT
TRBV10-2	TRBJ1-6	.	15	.	CASSESGGRGSPLHF	TGCGCCAGCAGTGAGTCTGGTGGCAGAGGGTCACCCCTCCACTTT